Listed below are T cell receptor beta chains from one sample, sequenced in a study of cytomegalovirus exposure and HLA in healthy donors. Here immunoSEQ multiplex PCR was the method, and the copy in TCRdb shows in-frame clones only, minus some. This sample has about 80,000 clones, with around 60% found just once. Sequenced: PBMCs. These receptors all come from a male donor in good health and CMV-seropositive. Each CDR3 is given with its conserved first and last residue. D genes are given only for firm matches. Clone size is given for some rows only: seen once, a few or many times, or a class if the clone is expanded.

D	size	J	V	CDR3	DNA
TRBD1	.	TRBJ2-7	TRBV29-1	CSVEAPGGSSYEQYF	TGCAGCGTTGAAGCCCCAGGGGGTTCCTCCTACGAGCAGTACTTC
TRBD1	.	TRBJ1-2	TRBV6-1	CASTRVGGLYGYTF	TGTGCCAGCACCCGTGTAGGGGGCCTCTATGGCTACACCTTC
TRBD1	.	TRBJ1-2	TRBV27	CASSAGTAFNYGYTF	TGTGCCAGCAGTGCGGGGACAGCTTTTAACTATGGCTACACCTTC
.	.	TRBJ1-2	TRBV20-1	CSAEGGYTF	TGCAGTGCCGAGGGTGGCTACACCTTC
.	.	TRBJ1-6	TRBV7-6	CASRATTGSSPLHF	TGTGCCAGCCGTGCAACGACGGGTAGTTCACCCCTCCACTTT
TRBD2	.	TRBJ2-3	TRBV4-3	CASSQASGRATDTQYF	TGCGCCAGCAGCCAAGCTAGCGGGAGAGCCACAGATACGCAGTATTTT
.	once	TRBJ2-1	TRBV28	CASSLAGIYNEQFF	TGTGCCAGCAGTTTAGCGGGAATCTACAATGAGCAGTTCTTC
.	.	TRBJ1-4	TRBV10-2	CASVEGTTNEKLFF	TGCGCCAGCGTCGAGGGAACTACTAATGAAAAACTGTTTTTT
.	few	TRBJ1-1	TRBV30	CAWGGTEAFF	TGTGCCTGGGGAGGCACTGAAGCTTTCTTT
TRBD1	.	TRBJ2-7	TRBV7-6	CASSFGQEGEQYF	TGTGCCAGCAGCTTCGGACAGGAAGGCGAGCAGTACTTC
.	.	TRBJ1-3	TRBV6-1	CASGRASSGNTIYF	TGTGCCAGCGGTCGAGCGTCCTCTGGAAACACCATATATTTT
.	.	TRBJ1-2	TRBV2	CASSEDQYGYTF	TGTGCCAGCAGTGAAGATCAGTATGGCTACACCTTC
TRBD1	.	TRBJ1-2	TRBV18	CASSPERTRGTYGYTF	TGTGCCAGCTCACCAGAAAGGACCAGGGGGACCTATGGCTACACCTTC
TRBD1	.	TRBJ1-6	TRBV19	CASTEQGGNSPLHF	TGTGCCAGTACAGAACAGGGGGGGAATTCACCCCTCCACTTT
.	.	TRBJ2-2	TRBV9	CASSVGGAGELFF	TGTGCCAGCAGCGTCGGAGGGGCCGGGGAGCTGTTTTTT
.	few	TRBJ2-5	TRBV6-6	CATGGAVGETQYF	TGTGCCACCGGCGGGGCTGTGGGGGAGACCCAGTACTTC
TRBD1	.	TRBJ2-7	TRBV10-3	CAISDDGTGGYEQYF	TGTGCCATCAGTGACGACGGGACAGGGGGCTACGAGCAGTACTTC
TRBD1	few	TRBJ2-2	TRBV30	CAYRQGAGELFF	TGTGCCTACCGACAGGGCGCCGGGGAGCTGTTTTTT
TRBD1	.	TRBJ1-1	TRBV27	CASSNSRTGNTEAFF	TGTGCCAGCAGTAATTCCAGGACAGGGAATACTGAAGCTTTCTTT
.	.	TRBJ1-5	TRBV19	CASSMRNLQHF	TGTGCCAGTAGTATGAGGAATCTCCAGCATTTT
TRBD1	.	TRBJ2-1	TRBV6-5	CASSTLGQIGDEQFF	TGTGCCAGCAGTACCCTGGGACAGATAGGAGATGAGCAGTTCTTC
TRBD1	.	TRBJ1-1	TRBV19	CASSILFQGGKNTEAFF	TGTGCCAGTAGTATCCTTTTCCAGGGGGGCAAGAACACTGAAGCTTTCTTT
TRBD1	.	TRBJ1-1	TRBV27	CASSLDRGPQTNTEAFF	TGTGCCAGCAGTCTAGACAGGGGCCCACAAACGAACACTGAAGCTTTCTTT
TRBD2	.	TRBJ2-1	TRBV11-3	CASSPEGLAGANEQFF	TGTGCCAGCAGCCCAGAGGGGCTAGCGGGAGCTAATGAGCAGTTCTTC
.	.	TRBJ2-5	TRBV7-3	CASSPVAGAQETQYF	TGTGCCAGCAGCCCCGTTGCGGGTGCACAAGAGACCCAGTACTTC
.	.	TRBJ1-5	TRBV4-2	CASSQEADSNQPQHF	TGTGCCAGCAGCCAAGAGGCGGATAGCAATCAGCCCCAGCATTTT
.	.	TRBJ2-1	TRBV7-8	CASSLGTGGNEQFF	TGTGCCAGCAGCTTAGGGACTGGGGGGAATGAGCAGTTCTTC
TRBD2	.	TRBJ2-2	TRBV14	CASSHLAGGNTGELFF	TGTGCCAGCAGCCACTTAGCGGGAGGGAACACCGGGGAGCTGTTTTTT
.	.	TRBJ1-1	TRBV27	CASSWAKQTEAFF	TGTGCCAGCAGTTGGGCCAAGCAAACTGAAGCTTTCTTT
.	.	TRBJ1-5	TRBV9	CASSAPDSYSNQPQHF	TGTGCCAGCAGCGCCCCGGACAGCTATAGCAATCAGCCCCAGCATTTT
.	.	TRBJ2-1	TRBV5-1	CASSPGPSSYNEQFF	TGCGCCAGCAGCCCAGGGCCGAGCTCCTACAATGAGCAGTTCTTC
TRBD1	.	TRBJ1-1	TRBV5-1	CASSSGLAGGRNTEAFF	TGCGCCAGCAGCTCTGGTTTAGCAGGGGGACGGAACACTGAAGCTTTCTTT
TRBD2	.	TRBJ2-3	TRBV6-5	CASSHRGETDTQYF	TGTGCCAGCAGTCACCGGGGGGAAACAGATACGCAGTATTTT
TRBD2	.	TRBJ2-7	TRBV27	CASSNPLAGGTYEQYF	TGTGCCAGCAGTAACCCACTAGCGGGAGGTACCTACGAGCAGTACTTC
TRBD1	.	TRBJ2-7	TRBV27	CASSSDRGYAYEQYF	TGTGCCAGCAGTTCGGACAGGGGTTATGCCTACGAGCAGTACTTC
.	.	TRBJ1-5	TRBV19	CASRQSIRNQPQHF	TGTGCCAGCAGACAGTCGATACGCAATCAGCCCCAGCATTTT
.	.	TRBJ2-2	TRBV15	CATSLKTGTGELFF	TGTGCCACCAGTCTGAAGACGGGCACCGGGGAGCTGTTTTTT
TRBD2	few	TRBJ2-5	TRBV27	CASSSGTSAKETQYF	TGTGCCAGCAGCTCCGGGACTAGCGCCAAAGAGACCCAGTACTTC
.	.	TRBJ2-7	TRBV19	CASSIGSDYEQYF	TGTGCCAGTAGTATCGGGAGTGACTACGAGCAGTACTTC
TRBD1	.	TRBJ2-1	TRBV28	CASSRTGNNNEQFF	TGTGCCAGCAGCAGGACAGGGAATAACAATGAGCAGTTCTTC
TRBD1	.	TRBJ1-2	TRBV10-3	CAISADRNYGYTF	TGTGCCATCAGTGCGGACAGGAACTATGGCTACACCTTC
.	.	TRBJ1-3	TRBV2	CASSATQGNTIYF	TGTGCCAGCAGTGCGACACAGGGAAACACCATATATTTT
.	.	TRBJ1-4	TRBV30	CAWSGLTNEKLFF	TGTGCCTGGAGCGGTTTAACTAATGAAAAACTGTTTTTT
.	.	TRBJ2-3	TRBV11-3	CASSLGPGTLDTDTQYF	TGTGCCAGCAGCTTGGGGCCGGGGACACTGGACACAGATACGCAGTATTTT
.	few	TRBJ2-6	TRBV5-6	CASSSPLDRYHSGANVLTF	TGTGCCAGCAGCTCCCCCCTTGACAGGTATCACTCTGGGGCCAACGTCCTGACTTTC
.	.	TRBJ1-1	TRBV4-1	CASSRQLNTEAFF	TGCGCCAGCAGCCGACAGTTGAACACTGAAGCTTTCTTT